This entry features one T cell receptor beta chain sequence. Authors' processing steps: Reference gene primer amplification yielded estimated nucleated cell counts. Repertoires were generated with immunoSEQ multiplex PCR, while TCRdb's copy carries only in-frame clones and drops some. V and J calls and clone size are given by that table; D and trimming were obtained from the DNA. The data show some 280,000 clones, 89% seen once. This sample is part of a study of blood T cell repertoires in COVID-19. Overall study context: COVID-19 samples from acute and convalescent phases originated in the United States, Italy and Spain.

Material: peripheral blood. The sequence derives from a woman aged 60-75 years with acute or convalescent COVID-19.

The CDR3 DNA reads as TGCAGTGCTAGTGAGGGCGGGAGGCACTCCTACGAGCAGTACTTC. It translates to CSASEGGRHSYEQYF. The V call is TRBV20-1, the J call TRBJ2-7; 8 positions match TRBD2. This CDR3 spans 15 amino acids. Germline CDR1 and CDR2: DFQATT and SNEGSKA (reference sequence). Trimming cost V 3 bases and J 0 bases; bases outside gene matches: 7.